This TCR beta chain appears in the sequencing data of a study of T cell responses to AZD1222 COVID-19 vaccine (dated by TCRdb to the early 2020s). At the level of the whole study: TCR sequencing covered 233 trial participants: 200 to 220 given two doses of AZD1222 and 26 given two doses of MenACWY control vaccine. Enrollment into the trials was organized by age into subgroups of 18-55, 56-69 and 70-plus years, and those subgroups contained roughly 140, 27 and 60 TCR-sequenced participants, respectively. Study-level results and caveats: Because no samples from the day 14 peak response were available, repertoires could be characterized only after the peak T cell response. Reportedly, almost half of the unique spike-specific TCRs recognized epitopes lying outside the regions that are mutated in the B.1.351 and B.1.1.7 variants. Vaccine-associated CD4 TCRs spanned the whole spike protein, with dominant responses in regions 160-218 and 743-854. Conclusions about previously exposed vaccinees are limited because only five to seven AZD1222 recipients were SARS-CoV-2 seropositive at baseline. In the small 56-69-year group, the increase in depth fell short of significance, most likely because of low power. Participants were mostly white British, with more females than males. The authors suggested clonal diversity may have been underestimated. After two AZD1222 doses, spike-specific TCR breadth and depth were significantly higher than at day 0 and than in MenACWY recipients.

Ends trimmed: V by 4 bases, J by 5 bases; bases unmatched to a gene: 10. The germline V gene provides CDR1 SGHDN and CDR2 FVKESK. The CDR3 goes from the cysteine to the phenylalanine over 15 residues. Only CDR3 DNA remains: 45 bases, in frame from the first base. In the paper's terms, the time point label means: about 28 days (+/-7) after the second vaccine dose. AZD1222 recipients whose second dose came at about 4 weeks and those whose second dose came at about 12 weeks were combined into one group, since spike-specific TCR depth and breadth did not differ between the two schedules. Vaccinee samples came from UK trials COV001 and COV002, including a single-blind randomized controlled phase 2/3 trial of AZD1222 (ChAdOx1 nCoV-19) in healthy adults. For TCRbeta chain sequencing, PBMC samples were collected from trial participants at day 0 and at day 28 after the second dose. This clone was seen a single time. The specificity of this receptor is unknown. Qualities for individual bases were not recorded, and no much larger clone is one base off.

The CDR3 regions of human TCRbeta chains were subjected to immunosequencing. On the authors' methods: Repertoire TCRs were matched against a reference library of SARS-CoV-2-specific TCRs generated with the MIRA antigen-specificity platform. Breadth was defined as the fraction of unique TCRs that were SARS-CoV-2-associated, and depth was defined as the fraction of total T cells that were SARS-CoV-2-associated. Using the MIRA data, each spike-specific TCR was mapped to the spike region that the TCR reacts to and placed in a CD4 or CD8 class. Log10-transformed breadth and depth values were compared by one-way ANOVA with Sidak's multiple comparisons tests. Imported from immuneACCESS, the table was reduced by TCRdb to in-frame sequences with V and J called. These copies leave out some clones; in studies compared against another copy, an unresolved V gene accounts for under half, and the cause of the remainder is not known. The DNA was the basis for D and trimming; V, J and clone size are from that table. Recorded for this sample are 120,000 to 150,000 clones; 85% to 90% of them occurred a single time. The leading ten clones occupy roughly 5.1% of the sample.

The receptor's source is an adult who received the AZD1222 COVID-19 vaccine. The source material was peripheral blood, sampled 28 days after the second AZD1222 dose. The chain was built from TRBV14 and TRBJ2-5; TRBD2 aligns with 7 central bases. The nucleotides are TGTGCCAGCAGCCCGCTGACGGGAGGTGAGGAGACCCAGTACTTC. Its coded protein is CASSPLTGGEETQYF.